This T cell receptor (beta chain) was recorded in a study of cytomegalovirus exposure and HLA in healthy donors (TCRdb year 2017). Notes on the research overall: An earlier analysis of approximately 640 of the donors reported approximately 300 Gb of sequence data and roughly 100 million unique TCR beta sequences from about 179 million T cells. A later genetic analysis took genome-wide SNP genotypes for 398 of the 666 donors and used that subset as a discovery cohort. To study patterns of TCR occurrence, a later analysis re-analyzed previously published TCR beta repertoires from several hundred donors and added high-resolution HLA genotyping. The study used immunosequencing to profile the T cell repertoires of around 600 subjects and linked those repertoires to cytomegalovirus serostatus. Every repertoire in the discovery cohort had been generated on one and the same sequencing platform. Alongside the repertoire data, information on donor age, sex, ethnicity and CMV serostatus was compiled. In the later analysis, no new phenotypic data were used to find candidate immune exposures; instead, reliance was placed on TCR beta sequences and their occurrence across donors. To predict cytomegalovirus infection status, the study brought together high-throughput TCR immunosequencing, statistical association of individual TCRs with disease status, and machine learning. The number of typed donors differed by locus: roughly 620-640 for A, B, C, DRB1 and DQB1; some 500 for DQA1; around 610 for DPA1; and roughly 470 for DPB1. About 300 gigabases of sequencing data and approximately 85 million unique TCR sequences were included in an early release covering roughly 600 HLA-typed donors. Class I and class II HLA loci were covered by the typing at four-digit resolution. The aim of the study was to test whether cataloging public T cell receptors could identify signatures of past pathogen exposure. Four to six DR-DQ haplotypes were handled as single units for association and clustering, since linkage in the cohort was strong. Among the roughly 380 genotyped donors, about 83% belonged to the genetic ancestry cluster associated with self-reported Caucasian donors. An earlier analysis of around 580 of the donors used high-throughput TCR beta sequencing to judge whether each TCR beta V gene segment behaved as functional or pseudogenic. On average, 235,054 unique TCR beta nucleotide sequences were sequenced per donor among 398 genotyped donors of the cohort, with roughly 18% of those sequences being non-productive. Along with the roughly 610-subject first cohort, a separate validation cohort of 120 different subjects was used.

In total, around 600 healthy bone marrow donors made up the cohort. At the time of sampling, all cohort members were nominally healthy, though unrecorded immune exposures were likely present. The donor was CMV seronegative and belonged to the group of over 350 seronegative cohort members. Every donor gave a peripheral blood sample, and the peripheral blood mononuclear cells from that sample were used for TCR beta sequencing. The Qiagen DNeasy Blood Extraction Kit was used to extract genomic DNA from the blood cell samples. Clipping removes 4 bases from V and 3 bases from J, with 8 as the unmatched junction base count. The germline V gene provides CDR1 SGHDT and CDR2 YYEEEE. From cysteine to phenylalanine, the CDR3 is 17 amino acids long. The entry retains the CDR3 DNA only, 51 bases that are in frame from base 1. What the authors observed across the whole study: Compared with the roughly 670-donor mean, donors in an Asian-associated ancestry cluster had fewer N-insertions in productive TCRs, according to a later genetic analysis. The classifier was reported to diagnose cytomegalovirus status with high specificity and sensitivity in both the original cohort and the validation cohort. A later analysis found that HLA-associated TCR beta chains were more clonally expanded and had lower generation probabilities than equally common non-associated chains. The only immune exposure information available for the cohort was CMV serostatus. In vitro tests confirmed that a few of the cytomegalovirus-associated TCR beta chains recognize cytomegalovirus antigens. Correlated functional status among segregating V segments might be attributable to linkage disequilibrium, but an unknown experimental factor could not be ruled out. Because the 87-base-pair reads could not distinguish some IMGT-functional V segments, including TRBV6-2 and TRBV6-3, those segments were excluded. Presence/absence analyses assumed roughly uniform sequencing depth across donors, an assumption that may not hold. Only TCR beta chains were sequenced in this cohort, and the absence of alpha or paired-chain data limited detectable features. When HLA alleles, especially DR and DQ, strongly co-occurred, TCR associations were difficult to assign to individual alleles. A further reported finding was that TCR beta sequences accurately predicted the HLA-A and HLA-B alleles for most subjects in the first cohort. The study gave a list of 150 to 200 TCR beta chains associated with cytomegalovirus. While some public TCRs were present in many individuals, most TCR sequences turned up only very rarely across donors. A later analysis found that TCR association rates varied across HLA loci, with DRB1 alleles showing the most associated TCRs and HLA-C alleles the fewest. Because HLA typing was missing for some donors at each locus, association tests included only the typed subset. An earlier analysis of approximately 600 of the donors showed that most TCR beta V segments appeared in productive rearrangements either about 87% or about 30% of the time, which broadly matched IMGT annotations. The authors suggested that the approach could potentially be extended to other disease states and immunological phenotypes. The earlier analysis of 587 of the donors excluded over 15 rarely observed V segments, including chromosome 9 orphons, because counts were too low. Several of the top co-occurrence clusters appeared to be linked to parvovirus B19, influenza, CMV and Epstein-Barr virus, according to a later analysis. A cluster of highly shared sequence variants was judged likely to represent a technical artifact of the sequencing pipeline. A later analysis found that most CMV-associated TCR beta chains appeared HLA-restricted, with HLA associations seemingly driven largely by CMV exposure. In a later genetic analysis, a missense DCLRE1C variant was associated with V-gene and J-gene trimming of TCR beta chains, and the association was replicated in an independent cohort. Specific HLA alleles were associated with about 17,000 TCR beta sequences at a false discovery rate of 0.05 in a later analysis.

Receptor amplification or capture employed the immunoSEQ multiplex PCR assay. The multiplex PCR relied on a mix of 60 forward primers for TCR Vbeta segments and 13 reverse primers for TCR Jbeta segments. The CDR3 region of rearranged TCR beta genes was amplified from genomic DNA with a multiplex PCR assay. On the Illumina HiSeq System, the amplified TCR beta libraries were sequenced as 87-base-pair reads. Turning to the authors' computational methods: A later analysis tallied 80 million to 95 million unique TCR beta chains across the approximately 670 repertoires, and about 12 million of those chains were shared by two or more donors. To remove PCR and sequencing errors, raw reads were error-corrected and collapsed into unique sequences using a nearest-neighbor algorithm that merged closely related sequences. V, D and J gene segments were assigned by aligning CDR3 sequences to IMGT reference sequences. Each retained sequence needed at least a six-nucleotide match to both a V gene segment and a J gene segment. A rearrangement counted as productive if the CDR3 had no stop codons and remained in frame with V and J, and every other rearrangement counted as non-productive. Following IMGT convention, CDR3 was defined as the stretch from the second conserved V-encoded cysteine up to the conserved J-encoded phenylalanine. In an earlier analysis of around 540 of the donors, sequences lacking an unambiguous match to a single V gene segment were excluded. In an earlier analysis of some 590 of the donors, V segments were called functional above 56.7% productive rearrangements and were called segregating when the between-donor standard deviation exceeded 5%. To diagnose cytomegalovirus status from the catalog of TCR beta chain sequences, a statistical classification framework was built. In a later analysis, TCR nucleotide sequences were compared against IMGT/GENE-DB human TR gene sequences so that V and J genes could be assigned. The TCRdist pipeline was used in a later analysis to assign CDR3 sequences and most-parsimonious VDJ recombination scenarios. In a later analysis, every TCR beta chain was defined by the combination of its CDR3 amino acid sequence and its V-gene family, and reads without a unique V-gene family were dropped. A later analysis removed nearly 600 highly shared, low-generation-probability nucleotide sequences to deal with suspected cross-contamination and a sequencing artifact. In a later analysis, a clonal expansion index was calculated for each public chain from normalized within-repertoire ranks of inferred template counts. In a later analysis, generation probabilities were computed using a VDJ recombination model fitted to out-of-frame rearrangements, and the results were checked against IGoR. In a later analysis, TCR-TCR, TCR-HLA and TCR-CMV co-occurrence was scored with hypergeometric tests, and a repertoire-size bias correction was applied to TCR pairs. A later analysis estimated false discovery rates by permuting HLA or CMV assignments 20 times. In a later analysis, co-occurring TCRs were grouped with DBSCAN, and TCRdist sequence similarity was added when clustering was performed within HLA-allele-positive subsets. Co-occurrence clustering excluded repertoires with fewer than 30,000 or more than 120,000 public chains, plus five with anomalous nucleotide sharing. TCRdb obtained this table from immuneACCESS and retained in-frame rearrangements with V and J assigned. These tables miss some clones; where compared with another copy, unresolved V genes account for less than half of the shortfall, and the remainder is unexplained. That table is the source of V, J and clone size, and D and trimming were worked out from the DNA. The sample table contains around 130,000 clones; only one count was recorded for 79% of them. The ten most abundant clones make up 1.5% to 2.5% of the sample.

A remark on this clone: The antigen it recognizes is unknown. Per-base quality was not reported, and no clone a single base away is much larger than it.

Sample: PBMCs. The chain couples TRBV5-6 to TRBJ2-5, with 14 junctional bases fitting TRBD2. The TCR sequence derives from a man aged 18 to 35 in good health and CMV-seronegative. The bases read TGTGCCAGCAGCGCGGGACTAGCGGGAGTTTTAGAAGAGACCCAGTACTTC. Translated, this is CASSAGLAGVLEETQYF.